Listed here is a single TCR beta chain. The data are from a study of shared T cell receptors in the human thymus. Profiled with immunoSEQ multiplex PCR; TCRdb holds only in-frame clones, not every one. The data show hundreds of thousands of clones, around 95% seen once. The CDR3 runs to 16 residues. With V trimmed by 0 bases and J by 3 bases, 5 bases remained unmatched. Germline V CDR1 and CDR2: MGHRA, YSYEKL. The clonotype comes from a human donor. Sequenced material: thymocytes. The chain is built from TRBV4-1 and TRBJ1-5; 7 bases map to TRBD1. In DNA, the CDR3 is TGCGCCAGCAGCCAAGACTCGACAGGGCCCAATCAGCCCCAGCATTTT. Translated: CASSQDSTGPNQPQHF.